The 14 T cell receptor beta chains in this list originate from one sample, sequenced in a study of post-analysis software for immune sequencing data. Their target antigens are unknown. Whole-study findings and limits: Comparison of patients with controls showed a handful of TRBV segments more frequent in patients, TRBV5-6, TRBV5-1 and TRBV20-1 among them.

cDNA libraries of TCR beta carried unique molecular identifiers. Each CDR3 protein gets one entry after TCRdb re-called the PCR reads with MiXCR. The table shows hundreds of thousands of distinct CDR3 sequences, with 30% to 45% occurring only once. The sequencing input was blood. The receptors stem from a girl aged 5 to 17 with multiple sclerosis.

The CDR3 loop is CASSQAMNSYEQYF. CDR3 nucleotides: TGTGCCAGCAGCCAAGCGATGAACTCCTACGAGCAGTACTTC. J is TRBJ2-7 and V is TRBV3-1; D is uncertain. Trimming left V 1 base short and J 0 bases short, with 7 bases between. This CDR3 contains 14 residues. Per germline, CDR1 LGHDT and CDR2 YNNKEL (reference sequence).

The V gene is TRBV5-8, the J gene TRBJ2-7; D perhaps matches TRBD1 (5 bases). From germline, CDR1 is SGHTS and CDR2 YDEGEE. The ends were cut back, 2 bases at V and 1 base at J, with 13 bases in the middle. This CDR3 has 15 amino acids. The CDR3: CASSFRRVPSYEQYF. The CDR3 DNA follows: TGTGCCAGCAGCTTCCGCAGGGTCCCTTCCTACGAGCAGTACTTC.

The rearrangement links TRBV12-3 or TRBV12-4 to TRBJ2-4; D possibly corresponds to TRBD2 (5 bases). The J call may be mistaken, given a closer DNA end match to TRBJ2-7. This CDR3 is 12 amino acids long. The CDR3 bases are TGTGCCAGCAGTTCAGGAGGAAACGAGCAGTACTTC. This gives the protein CASSSGGNEQYF.

The chain joins TRBV11-2 to TRBJ2-3, with 8 bases lining up with TRBD2. CDR3 length: 16 residues. Trimming at V came to 0 bases and at J to 1 base, leaving 3 bases not matched to a gene. Germline CDR1 reads SGHAT; CDR2 reads FQNNGV. This chain's CDR3 is CASSLEWRGGTDTQYF. The CDR3 DNA is TGTGCCAGCAGCTTAGAATGGCGGGGGGGCACAGATACGCAGTATTTT.

This clonotype was seen a few times. The chain uses TRBV20-1 and TRBJ2-5, with a possible D match to TRBD1 (8 bases). The CDR3 has 15 amino acids. Per germline, CDR1 DFQATT and CDR2 SNEGSKA (reference sequence). V was trimmed by 3 bases and J by 2 bases, leaving 16 bases between them. Written as DNA, the CDR3 is TGCAGTGCTAGGGAAGGACAGGGAGGGCAAGAGACCCAGTACTTC. Protein product: CSAREGQGGQETQYF.

This clonotype was found a few times. The rearrangement links TRBV20-1 to TRBJ1-2, with 9 bases that match TRBD1. J gave up 4 bases and V 3 bases, and 6 bases lay outside the gene matches. The germline V gene encodes CDR1 DFQATT and CDR2 SNEGSKA (reference sequence). The CDR3 contains 14 residues. The CDR3 nucleotides are TGCAGTGCTAGGAGGGACAGGGCGGCCTATGGCTACACCTTC. This gives the protein CSARRDRAAYGYTF.

This chain connects TRBV12-3 or TRBV12-4 to TRBJ2-7, with TRBD2 as a possible D gene (7 bases). The CDR3 is made up of 15 amino acids. V was trimmed by 5 bases and J by 0 bases, leaving 14 bases between them. The CDR3 here is CASSPGGHLSYEQYF. CDR3 DNA: TGTGCCAGCAGTCCCGGGGGGCACCTCTCCTACGAGCAGTACTTC.

This clonotype was seen just once. V is TRBV7-2 and J is TRBJ2-1; D tentatively reads TRBD1 or TRBD2 (5 bases each). V lost 5 bases to trimming and J lost 6 bases, with 20 bases between them. The CDR3 covers 16 residues. Germline V gene lookup returns CDR1 SGHTA and CDR2 FQGNSA. The CDR3 sequence: CASSLEGTIIPNEQFF. The CDR3 nucleotides are TGTGCCAGCAGCCTGGAAGGGACCATTATTCCCAATGAGCAGTTCTTC. Filled out from reference TRBV7-2 and TRBJ2-1, the complete variable domain reads GAGVSQSPSNKVTEKGKDVELRCDPISGHTALYWYRQSLGQGLEFLIYFQGNSAPDKSGLPSDRFSAERTGGSVSTLTIQRTQQEDSAVYLCASSLEGTIIPNEQFFGPGTRLTVL.

CDR3 in amino acids: CASSLEPGRSYEQYF. DNA for the CDR3: TGTGCCAGCAGCTTAGAACCGGGTCGGTCCTACGAGCAGTACTTC. V usage is TRBV5-5 and J usage is TRBJ2-7; D uncertain. This CDR3 has 15 amino acids. Germline CDR1 and CDR2: SGHKS and YYEKEE (reference sequence). Trimming removed 2 bases from V and 1 base from J, with 13 bases in between.

The chain carries TRBV25-1 and TRBJ2-5, with D tentatively TRBD2 (6 bases). V lost 3 bases to trimming and J lost 2 bases, with 13 bases between them. The CDR3 is made up of 15 amino acids. Germline V lookup: CDR1 MGHDK, CDR2 SYGVNS. CDR3 protein: CASSDGTEIQETQYF. CDR3 in DNA: TGTGCCAGCAGTGACGGGACTGAAATACAAGAGACCCAGTACTTC.

This chain joins TRBV21-1 and TRBJ1-6. TRBV21-1 is given as a pseudogene. The CDR3 length is 15 residues. The CDR3 protein is CASSKKPSGGSPLHF. In DNA form, the CDR3 reads TGTGCCAGCAGCAAGAAGCCCTCAGGAGGGTCACCCCTCCACTTT.

This clonotype was found a few times. The V gene is TRBV4-2, the J gene TRBJ2-3; D is uncertain. The CDR3 covers 13 residues. CDR1 is LGHNA, CDR2 YNFKEQ, per germline. Trimming removed 1 base from V and 4 bases from J, with 6 bases in between. The chain's CDR3 is CASSQALADTQYF. CDR3 nucleotide sequence: TGTGCCAGCAGCCAAGCCCTAGCAGATACGCAGTATTTT.

The chain recombines TRBV10-3 with TRBJ2-1; 10 nucleotides line up with TRBD2. Germline CDR1 and CDR2: ENHRY and SYGVKD. CDR3 length: 14 residues. V was clipped by 8 bases and J by 9 bases; unmatched bases: 10. The CDR3 nucleotides are TGTGCCATCTCGGGTAGCGGGGGGAAGTTTGAGCAGTTCTTC. This encodes CAISGSGGKFEQFF.

The J gene is TRBJ2-7, the V gene TRBV7-9; TRBD1 aligns across 8 bases. The CDR3 is made up of 15 amino acids. Trimming cost V 4 bases and J 2 bases; bases outside gene matches: 7. Germline-derived CDR1 and CDR2 are SEHNR and FQNEAQ (reference sequence). The chain's CDR3 is CASSSNGDRPYEQYF. The DNA of the CDR3 is TGTGCCAGCAGCTCCAATGGGGACAGGCCCTACGAGCAGTACTTC.